This TCR beta chain was sequenced for a study of cytomegalovirus exposure and HLA in healthy donors. 13 Jbeta primers and 60 Vbeta primers were used for the PCR. TCRdb's table, derived via immunoSEQ multiplex PCR, lists solely in-frame clones and lacks some. The sample lists 150,000 to 200,000 clones; roughly 80% were seen once. CDR1 and CDR2 from the germline V gene are SEHNR and FQNEAQ (reference sequence). The CDR3 sequence is 13 residues long. Trimming took 2 bases from V and 3 from J, leaving 8 bases between them. This sequence was found in a boy between 10 and 17 years old in good health and CMV-seronegative. This chain joins TRBV7-9 and TRBJ2-7; no clear D gene. What was sequenced was PBMCs. The CDR3 DNA is TGTGCCAGCAGCTTACCCCGGGTCTACGAGCAGTACTTC. It codes for CASSLPRVYEQYF.